A single sample is the source of the 32 T cell receptor beta chains below, sequenced in a study of CD8 T cells in ankylosing spondylitis. The antigens for these receptors are not known. General study points: There was a TCR beta motif, made of roughly eight highly homologous variants, that appeared characteristic of ankylosing spondylitis blood.

TCRdb recomputed calls from the 5' RACE reads with MiXCR, one row per CDR3 protein. This table holds 750,000 to 850,000 distinct CDR3 sequences, about an eighth found once. The sample was blood, either unsorted or a sorted T cell fraction (not recorded which). The receptors were sampled from a male donor with ankylosing spondylitis.

The rearrangement joins TRBV5-1 to TRBJ1-1; no definite D call. Germline assignment: CDR1 SGHRS and CDR2 YFSETQ. This CDR3 contains 15 residues. The germline V and J ends were trimmed by 0 bases and 1 base, with 10 bases remaining between them. CDR3 sequence reads: CASSLDGQPNTEAFF. CDR3 bases: TGCGCCAGCAGCTTGGACGGGCAGCCGAACACTGAAGCTTTCTTT.

The chain combines TRBV29-1 with TRBJ2-1; D call uncertain. CDR3 length: 15 residues. With 6 bases removed from V and 8 bases from J, the gap between germline ends came to 23 bases. Germline V lookup: CDR1 SQVTM, CDR2 ANQGSEA. The CDR3, as DNA: TGCAGCGTGGGCCGTCTGGCAGCGTATATAGATGAGCAGTTCTTC. This encodes CSVGRLAAYIDEQFF.

The gene calls are TRBV6-5 and TRBJ1-5; D is undetermined. CDR3 size: 13 residues. V was cut by 2 bases and J by 6 bases, with 8 bases left in between. Germline assignment: CDR1 MNHEY and CDR2 SVGAGI. The CDR3 sequence is CASSYREIQPQHF. The CDR3 coding sequence is TGTGCCAGCAGTTACAGGGAAATTCAGCCCCAGCATTTT.

This clonotype showed up many times. The chain recombines TRBV5-6 with TRBJ2-3; D call uncertain. With 0 bases removed from V and 1 base from J, the gap between germline ends came to 9 bases. The CDR3 extends over 15 amino acids. Germline V gene lookup returns CDR1 SGHDT and CDR2 YYEEEE. Written as DNA, the CDR3 is TGTGCCAGCAGCTTGGGAAGTCATGGCACAGATACGCAGTATTTT. Its protein product is CASSLGSHGTDTQYF.

The chain carries TRBV6-4 and TRBJ1-5; 9 bases map to TRBD1. The germline V gene encodes CDR1 MRHNA and CDR2 SNTAGT. The CDR3 sequence is 18 residues long. V lost 2 bases, J lost 5 bases, and 13 bases stayed unmatched. The CDR3 spells CASSDQDPDRGLDQPQHF. The CDR3, as DNA: TGTGCCAGCAGTGACCAGGACCCGGACAGGGGCTTAGATCAGCCCCAGCATTTT.

This chain uses TRBV15 with TRBJ2-1, with TRBD1 identical over 11 bases. CDR3 length: 17 amino acids. In germline, CDR1 is LNHNV, CDR2 YYDKDF (reference sequence). After removal of 1 base from V and 4 bases from J, the junction contained 6 bases not matched to a gene. DNA of the CDR3: TGTGCCACCAGCAGAGGGTCCGGGACAGGGGGATACAATGAGCAGTTCTTC. This codes for CATSRGSGTGGYNEQFF.

This clonotype was counted only a few times. In DNA, the CDR3 is TGTGCCAGCGGATACAGGGCAGGGGAGACCCAGTACTTC. This translates into CASGYRAGETQYF. The V and J genes are TRBV7-2 and TRBJ2-5; a possible D gene is TRBD1 (6 bases). CDR3 size: 13 residues. The germline V gene has CDR1 SGHTA and CDR2 FQGNSA. V was clipped by 8 bases and J by 5 bases, with 15 bases between them.

This clonotype was observed many times. This chain connects TRBV5-1 to TRBJ2-7, with D perhaps TRBD1 (5 bases). The CDR3 spans 14 residues. Looked up from germline, CDR1 is SGHRS and CDR2 is YFSETQ. Trimming removed 6 bases from V and 2 bases from J, with 15 bases in between. As DNA, the CDR3 is TGCGCCAGCACCCCTGGGGCAGGGCCCTACGAGCAGTACTTC. It translates to CASTPGAGPYEQYF.

This clonotype was seen a handful of times. The chain combines TRBV24-1 with TRBJ2-3; 7 bases line up with TRBD2. Germline CDR1 reads KGHDR; CDR2 reads SFDVKD. Trimming cost V 3 bases and J 0 bases; bases outside gene matches: 8. This CDR3 has 17 amino acids. The CDR3 nucleotides read TGTGCCACCAGTGATCCGCGGGCTAGCGGAAGCACAGATACGCAGTATTTT. It encodes CATSDPRASGSTDTQYF.

The chain has TRBV20-1 and TRBJ1-1, with D maybe TRBD1 (6 bases). V lost 5 bases to trimming and J lost 4 bases, with 29 bases between them. The V gene's germline CDR1 is DFQATT and CDR2 SNEGSKA (reference sequence). CDR3 length: 18 amino acids. CDR3 protein: CSADQLKGHPLGGTEAFF. CDR3 DNA: TGCAGTGCTGACCAACTAAAGGGACATCCCCTCGGGGGCACTGAAGCTTTCTTT.

The rearrangement joins TRBV12-3 or TRBV12-4 to TRBJ2-5; D may be TRBD1 (5 bases). Trimming stripped 5 bases from V and 7 bases from J, with 11 bases between. There are 12 residues in the CDR3. Written as DNA, the CDR3 is TGTGCCAGCAGTGAGGACACTGGGACCCAGTACTTC. Its translation is CASSEDTGTQYF.

This clonotype was seen a few times. This chain uses TRBV7-8 with TRBJ1-2; 12 bases agree with TRBD1. V lost 6 bases, J lost 8 bases, and 10 bases stayed unmatched. This CDR3 contains 15 residues. CDR1 and CDR2 (germline): SGHVS, FQNEAQ. CDR3 bases: TGTGCCAGCAGTGGCCCGGGACAGGGGGCCGGAGGCTACACCTTC. Residues: CASSGPGQGAGGYTF.

In DNA, the CDR3 is TGTGCCACCAGCAGAGACCCTCACCCTTCGGCCTACAATGAGCAGTTCTTC. Encoded protein: CATSRDPHPSAYNEQFF. The chain links TRBV15 to TRBJ2-1; D is unclear. Germline CDR1 and CDR2: LNHNV and YYDKDF (reference sequence). The germline V and J ends were trimmed by 0 bases and 2 bases, with 14 bases remaining between them. The CDR3 consists of 17 residues. Using reference TRBV15 and TRBJ2-1 for the parts outside the CDR3, the full variable domain is DAMVIQNPRYQVTQFGKPVTLSCSQTLNHNVMYWYQQKSSQAPKLLFHYYDKDFNNEADTPDNFQSRRPNTSFCFLDIRSPGLGDTAMYLCATSRDPHPSAYNEQFFGPGTRLTVL.

This clonotype was counted a few times. This chain joins TRBV4-2 and TRBJ2-5; a possible D gene is TRBD1 (6 bases). The CDR3 totals 14 residues. With 2 bases removed from V and 2 bases from J, the gap between germline ends came to 9 bases. The germline gives CDR1 LGHNA, CDR2 YNFKEQ. The CDR3 DNA is TGTGCCAGCAGCCAAACAGGGATACAAGAGACCCAGTACTTC. Its translation is CASSQTGIQETQYF.

This clonotype was counted a few times. The chain employs TRBV12-3 or TRBV12-4 and TRBJ1-1; 10 bases agree with TRBD1. With 7 bases clipped from V and 4 bases from J, the junction kept 9 bases outside the gene matches. The CDR3 has 15 amino acids. CDR3 region: CASTLTGGFGTEAFF. DNA for the CDR3: TGTGCCAGCACCCTGACAGGGGGCTTTGGCACTGAAGCTTTCTTT.

The chain carries TRBV6-2 or TRBV6-3 and TRBJ1-1, with unresolved D. CDR3 length equals 15 residues. The V gene lost 6 bases and the J gene lost 0 bases, with 14 bases spanning the gap. Germline assignment: CDR1 MNHEY and CDR2 SVGEGT. CDR3 sequence reads: CASSHLPAMNTEAFF. CDR3 coding DNA: TGTGCCAGCAGCCACCTTCCAGCTATGAACACTGAAGCTTTCTTT.

This clonotype was observed a few times. The chain has TRBV20-1 and TRBJ2-1; TRBD2 matches at 7 bases. Germline V gives CDR1 DFQATT, CDR2 SNEGSKA (reference sequence). The CDR3 is 14 residues long. J was trimmed by 6 bases and V by 6 bases; bases with no gene match: 11. CDR3 protein: CSARLARNSNEQFF. The CDR3 DNA reads as TGCAGTGCACGACTAGCACGTAACTCCAATGAGCAGTTCTTC.

The V and J genes are TRBV11-2 and TRBJ2-3; the match to TRBD1 covers 8 bases. With 3 bases clipped from V and 0 bases from J, the junction kept 2 bases outside the gene matches. There are 15 residues in the CDR3. Germline V gene sequence: CDR1 SGHAT, CDR2 FQNNGV. The CDR3 nucleotides read TGTGCCAGCAGCTTCCAGGGGGCTAGCACAGATACGCAGTATTTT. Its protein product is CASSFQGASTDTQYF.

This clonotype was seen many times. The rearrangement uses TRBV5-1 and TRBJ1-1; 7 nucleotides align to TRBD1. With 2 bases clipped from V and 1 base from J, the junction kept 5 bases outside the gene matches. CDR3 size: 15 residues. Germline V CDR1 and CDR2: SGHRS, YFSETQ. The CDR3 bases are TGCGCCAGCAGCTTAATGACAGGGAGGAACACTGAAGCTTTCTTT. Translated: CASSLMTGRNTEAFF. Complete variable domain (other parts from reference TRBV5-1 and TRBJ1-1): KAGVTQTPRYLIKTRGQQVTLSCSPISGHRSVSWYQQTPGQGLQFLFEYFSETQRNKGNFPGRFSGRQFSNSRSEMNVSTLELGDSALYLCASSLMTGRNTEAFFGQGTRLTVV.

The chain is built from TRBV20-1 and TRBJ2-1, with 9 bases identical to TRBD1. CDR1 and CDR2 (germline): DFQATT, SNEGSKA (reference sequence). This CDR3 is 15 amino acids long. V was pared by 6 bases and J by 4 bases, with 10 bases of the junction left unmatched. This chain's CDR3 is CSARAGTGPYNEQFF. CDR3 nucleotides: TGCAGTGCCAGGGCCGGGACAGGGCCATACAATGAGCAGTTCTTC.

This clonotype was picked up many times. The CDR3 DNA reads as TGCAGTGCTGACGGGAGGCGGCAAGGGACTGAAGCTTTCTTT. Residues: CSADGRRQGTEAFF. V and J are TRBV20-1 and TRBJ1-1; D is unresolved. Trimming took 5 bases from V and 5 from J, leaving 18 bases between them. The CDR3 runs to 14 residues. Germline-derived CDR1 and CDR2 are DFQATT and SNEGSKA (reference sequence).

This clonotype occurred a few times. The gene calls are TRBV11-3 and TRBJ2-4; 8 nucleotides align to TRBD1. The CDR3 contains 13 residues. V shed 5 bases, J shed 8 bases, and the junction held 5 bases outside the gene matches. Germline V gene lookup returns CDR1 SGHNT and CDR2 YENEEA. This CDR3 reads CASSPRQGHIQYF. The CDR3 DNA is TGTGCCAGCAGCCCTCGACAGGGGCACATTCAGTACTTC. Full variable domain (remainder filled in from reference TRBV11-3 and TRBJ2-4): EAGVVQSPRYKIIEKKQPVAFWCNPISGHNTLYWYLQNLGQGPELLIRYENEEAVDDSQLPKDRFSAERLKGVDSTLKIQPAELGDSAVYLCASSPRQGHIQYFGAGTRLSVL.

The chain carries TRBV9 and TRBJ2-1; no clear D gene. V gave up 0 bases and J gave up 3 bases, with 13 bases separating them. The CDR3 extends over 16 amino acids. Germline CDR1 is SGDLS and CDR2 is YYNGEE. CDR3 residues: CASSVAMGGSYNEQFF. The CDR3 region has the DNA TGTGCCAGCAGCGTAGCTATGGGTGGAAGCTACAATGAGCAGTTCTTC.

This clonotype appeared a few times. J is TRBJ2-3 and V is TRBV20-1, with 7 nucleotides matching TRBD2. Trimming at V came to 5 bases and at J to 3 bases, leaving 8 bases not matched to a gene. There are 14 residues in the CDR3. In germline, CDR1 is DFQATT, CDR2 SNEGSKA (reference sequence). DNA for the CDR3: TGCAGTGCTGGGGGGGGGGGAGGTACAGATACGCAGTATTTT. This translates into CSAGGGGGTDTQYF.

This clonotype was recorded at least ten times. The chain combines TRBV4-3 with TRBJ1-2; 7 bases align to TRBD1. The length of the CDR3 is 12 residues. Per the germline V gene, CDR1 is LGHNA and CDR2 is YSLEER. V lost 5 bases, J lost 4 bases, and 1 base stayed unmatched. CDR3 coding DNA: TGCGCCAGCAGCGGACAGGCCTATGGCTACACCTTC. Translation gives CASSGQAYGYTF.

This clonotype was seen only a few times. V usage is TRBV15 and J usage is TRBJ2-1; TRBD2 matches at 7 bases. This CDR3 comprises 15 residues. In germline, CDR1 is LNHNV, CDR2 YYDKDF (reference sequence). V lost 8 bases and J lost 1; bases outside the gene matches: 8. The CDR3 bases are TGTGCCACCGCCGGGGGGAGCGCTTCCTACAATGAGCAGTTCTTC. As protein: CATAGGSASYNEQFF.

This rearrangement joins TRBV7-8 to TRBJ2-5; 14 nucleotides line up with TRBD2. CDR3 length: 16 amino acids. With 4 bases clipped from V and 7 bases from J, the junction kept 8 bases outside the gene matches. Germline V gene sequence: CDR1 SGHVS, CDR2 FQNEAQ. The CDR3, as DNA: TGTGCCAGCAGCTCCGGACTAGCGGGAGGATACGGGACCCAGTACTTC. This gives the protein CASSSGLAGGYGTQYF.

V usage is TRBV27 and J usage is TRBJ2-3; the match to TRBD2 covers 14 bases. The CDR3 runs to 14 residues. The junction had 2 bases not matched to a gene; V was cut back by 7 bases and J by 5 bases. Germline values: CDR1 MNHEY, CDR2 SMNVEV (reference sequence). CDR3: CASIGLAGGDTQYF. The CDR3 DNA sequence: TGTGCCAGCATCGGACTAGCGGGAGGAGATACGCAGTATTTT.

This clonotype appeared many times. The chain is built from TRBV10-3 and TRBJ2-3, with 7 nucleotides matching TRBD1. CDR3 size: 17 residues. CDR1 is ENHRY and CDR2 is SYGVKD in the germline V gene. V shed 0 bases, J shed 4 bases, and the junction held 10 bases outside the gene matches. The CDR3: CAISESGQLPPADTQYF. CDR3 nucleotide sequence: TGTGCCATCAGTGAGTCGGGACAGTTACCCCCGGCAGATACGCAGTATTTT.

The chain couples TRBV20-1 to TRBJ2-7, with 8 bases aligning to TRBD2. Losses at the gene ends were 2 bases for V and 3 bases for J; bases not matched to a gene: 6. CDR3 size: 14 residues. Germline V gene lookup returns CDR1 DFQATT and CDR2 SNEGSKA (reference sequence). The CDR3 loop reads CSARTGGASYEQYF. Written as DNA, the CDR3 is TGCAGTGCTAGAACGGGGGGGGCCAGCTACGAGCAGTACTTC.

The chain combines TRBV29-1 with TRBJ1-5; D is unclear. Germline V gives CDR1 SQVTM, CDR2 ANQGSEA. The V gene lost 5 bases and the J gene lost 0 bases, with 11 bases spanning the gap. The CDR3 runs to 14 residues. CDR3 sequence (DNA): TGCAGCGTTAAGGACTCCAATAGCAATCAGCCCCAGCATTTT. It yields the protein CSVKDSNSNQPQHF.

This clonotype occurred many times. V is TRBV18 and J is TRBJ2-2, with a possible D match to TRBD1 (5 bases). CDR1 is KGHSH and CDR2 is LQKENI in the germline V gene. The CDR3 covers 13 residues. V shed 2 bases and J shed 5 bases, with 6 bases lying between them. As DNA, the CDR3 is TGTGCCAGCTCACCAAGGGGAACCGGGGAGCTGTTTTTT. It is translated as CASSPRGTGELFF. Full variable domain (rest looked up from reference TRBV18 and TRBJ2-2): NAGVMQNPRHLVRRRGQEARLRCSPMKGHSHVYWYRQLPEEGLKFMVYLQKENIIDESGMPKERFSAEFPKEGPSILRIQQVVRGDSAAYFCASSPRGTGELFFGEGSRLTVL.